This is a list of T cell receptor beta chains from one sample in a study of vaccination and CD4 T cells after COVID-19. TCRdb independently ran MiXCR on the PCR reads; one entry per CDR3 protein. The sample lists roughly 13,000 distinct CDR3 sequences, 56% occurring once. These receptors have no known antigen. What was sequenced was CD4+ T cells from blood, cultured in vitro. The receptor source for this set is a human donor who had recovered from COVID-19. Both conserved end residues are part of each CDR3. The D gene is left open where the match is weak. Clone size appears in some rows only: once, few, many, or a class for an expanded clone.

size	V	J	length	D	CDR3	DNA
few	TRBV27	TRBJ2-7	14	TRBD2	CASSGTTPSYEQYF	TGTGCCAGCAGCGGGACTACCCCCTCCTACGAGCAGTACTTC
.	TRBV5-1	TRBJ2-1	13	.	CASGRGSYNEQFF	TGCGCCAGCGGGCGGGGCTCCTACAATGAGCAGTTCTTC
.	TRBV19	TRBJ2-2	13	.	CASSRPYTGELFF	TGTGCCAGTAGCCGTCCTTACACCGGGGAGCTGTTTTTT
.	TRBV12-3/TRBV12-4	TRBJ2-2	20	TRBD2	CASSPWTSGRAEIITGELFF	TGTGCCAGCAGTCCTTGGACTAGCGGGAGGGCCGAAATTATCACCGGGGAGCTGTTTTTT
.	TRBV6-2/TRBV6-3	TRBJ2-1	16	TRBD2	CASSYAGTSVDNEQFF	TGTGCCAGCAGTTATGCCGGGACTAGCGTTGACAATGAGCAGTTCTTC
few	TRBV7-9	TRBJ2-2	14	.	CASSSVQGTGELFF	TGTGCCAGCAGCTCTGTCCAGGGAACCGGGGAGCTGTTTTTT
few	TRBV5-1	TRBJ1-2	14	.	CASSLSGTNLGHTF	TGCGCCAGCTCCCTTTCCGGGACAAATTTGGGCCACACCTTC
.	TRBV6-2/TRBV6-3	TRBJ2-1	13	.	CASSPGGGLEQFF	TGTGCCAGCTCCCCCGGGGGAGGTCTTGAGCAGTTCTTC
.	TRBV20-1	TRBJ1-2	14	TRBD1	CSAVYNTGVGGYTF	TGCAGTGCCGTCTACAACACAGGGGTAGGTGGCTACACCTTC
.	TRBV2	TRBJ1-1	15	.	CASSEQGIRDTEAFF	TGTGCCAGCAGTGAACAGGGAATAAGGGACACTGAAGCTTTCTTT
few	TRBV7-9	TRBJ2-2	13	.	CATLFTGTGELFF	TGTGCCACCTTATTCACGGGGACCGGGGAGCTGTTTTTT
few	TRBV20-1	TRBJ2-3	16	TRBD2	CSAFTRAGASTDTQYF	TGCAGTGCTTTTACCAGAGCGGGAGCTAGCACAGATACGCAGTATTTT
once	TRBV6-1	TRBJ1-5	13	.	CASSNDRYQPQHF	TGTGCCAGCAGCAATGACAGGTATCAGCCCCAGCATTTT
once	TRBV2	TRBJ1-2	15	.	CASRGLSDPNYGYTF	TGTGCCAGCAGGGGATTATCCGACCCCAACTATGGCTACACCTTC
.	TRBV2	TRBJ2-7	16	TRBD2	CASSDRSGRISYEQYF	TGTGCCAGCAGTGATCGGAGCGGGAGGATCTCCTACGAGCAGTACTTC
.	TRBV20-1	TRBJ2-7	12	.	CSARTGSYEQYF	TGCAGTGCTAGGACAGGTTCCTACGAGCAGTACTTC
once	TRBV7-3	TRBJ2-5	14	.	CASSLNAGVGTQYF	TGTGCCAGCAGCTTAAACGCAGGGGTTGGGACCCAGTACTTC
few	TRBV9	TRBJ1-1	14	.	CASSLDGMNTEAFF	TGTGCCAGCAGCCTCGACGGGATGAACACTGAAGCTTTCTTT
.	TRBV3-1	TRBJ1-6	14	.	CASSQFTDNSPLHF	TGTGCCAGCAGCCAATTTACAGACAATTCACCCCTCCACTTT
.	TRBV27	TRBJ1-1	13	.	CASGRTVNTEAFF	TGTGCCAGCGGTCGGACGGTGAACACTGAAGCTTTCTTT
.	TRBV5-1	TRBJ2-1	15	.	CASSLMDRSYNEQFF	TGCGCCAGCAGCTTGATGGACAGATCCTACAATGAGCAGTTCTTC
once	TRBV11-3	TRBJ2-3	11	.	CASSSMDTQYF	TGTGCCAGCAGCTCGATGGATACGCAGTATTTT
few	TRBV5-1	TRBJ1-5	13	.	CASSLSSNQPQHF	TGCGCCAGCAGCTTAAGTAGCAATCAGCCCCAGCATTTT
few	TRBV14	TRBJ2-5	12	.	CASSRQGQTQYF	TGTGCCAGCAGCCGGCAGGGGCAGACCCAGTACTTC
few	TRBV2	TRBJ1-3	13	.	CASRRAPGNTIYF	TGTGCCAGCCGCAGGGCGCCCGGAAACACCATATATTTT
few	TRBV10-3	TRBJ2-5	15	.	CAISLSPPGGETQYF	TGTGCCATCAGCCTCAGTCCCCCGGGTGGGGAGACCCAGTACTTC
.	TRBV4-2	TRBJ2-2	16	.	CASSQVQGRVTGELFF	TGTGCCAGCAGCCAAGTTCAGGGGAGAGTCACCGGGGAGCTGTTTTTT
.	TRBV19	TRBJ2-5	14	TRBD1	CASSPDRVEETQYF	TGTGCCAGTAGTCCGGACAGGGTTGAAGAGACCCAGTACTTC
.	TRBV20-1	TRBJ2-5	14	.	CSARDFQGGETQYF	TGCAGTGCTAGAGATTTTCAGGGTGGAGAGACCCAGTACTTC
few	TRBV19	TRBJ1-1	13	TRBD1	CASSRQGDTEAFF	TGTGCCAGTAGTAGACAGGGGGACACTGAAGCTTTCTTT
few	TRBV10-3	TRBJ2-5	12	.	CAIRGSGETQYF	TGTGCCATCAGGGGGAGTGGGGAGACCCAGTACTTC
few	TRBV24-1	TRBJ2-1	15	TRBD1	CATSFGTGGTDEQFF	TGTGCCACCAGTTTCGGGACAGGTGGGACTGATGAGCAGTTCTTC
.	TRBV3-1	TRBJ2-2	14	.	CASSRGTNTGELFF	TGTGCCAGCAGCCGAGGGACGAACACCGGGGAGCTGTTTTTT
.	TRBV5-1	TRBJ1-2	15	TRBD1	CASSPTGTGAYGYTF	TGCGCCAGCAGCCCAACCGGGACAGGAGCGTATGGCTACACCTTC
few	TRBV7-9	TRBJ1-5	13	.	CASSLGVKQPQHF	TGTGCCAGCAGCCTAGGGGTGAAGCAGCCCCAGCATTTT
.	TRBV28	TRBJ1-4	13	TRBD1	CATAPGQFVKLFF	TGTGCCACCGCCCCGGGACAGTTCGTAAAACTGTTTTTT
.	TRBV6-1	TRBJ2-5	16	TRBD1	CASAPSPGTGSGTQYF	TGTGCCAGCGCCCCCTCCCCCGGGACAGGGAGTGGGACCCAGTACTTC
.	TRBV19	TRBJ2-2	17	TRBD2	CASTFSGQSVGTGELFF	TGTGCCAGCACATTTAGCGGGCAATCCGTCGGCACCGGGGAGCTGTTTTTT
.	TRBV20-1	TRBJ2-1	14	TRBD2	CSARRLAGANEQFF	TGCAGTGCTAGGCGACTAGCGGGAGCCAATGAGCAGTTCTTC
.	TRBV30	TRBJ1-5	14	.	CAWSVGATNQPQHF	TGTGCCTGGAGTGTGGGCGCCACCAATCAGCCCCAGCATTTT
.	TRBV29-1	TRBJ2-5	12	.	CSVVRAEETQYF	TGCAGCGTTGTGCGGGCCGAGGAGACCCAGTACTTC
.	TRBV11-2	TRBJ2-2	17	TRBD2	CASSGILAGVNTGELFF	TGTGCCAGCAGCGGTATACTAGCGGGAGTGAATACCGGGGAGCTGTTTTTT
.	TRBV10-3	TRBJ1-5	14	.	CATAGAGGDQPQHF	TGTGCCACCGCAGGGGCCGGGGGGGATCAGCCCCAGCATTTT
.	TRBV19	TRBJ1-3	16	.	CASSSSGYRSGNTIYF	TGTGCCAGTAGTAGTTCAGGGTACCGCTCTGGAAACACCATATATTTT
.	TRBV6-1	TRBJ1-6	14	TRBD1	CASSPYRGNSPLHF	TGTGCCAGCAGTCCGTACAGGGGAAATTCACCCCTCCACTTT
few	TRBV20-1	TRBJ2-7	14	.	CSARDPQGRSEQYF	TGCAGTGCTAGAGATCCCCAGGGGAGGTCCGAGCAGTACTTC
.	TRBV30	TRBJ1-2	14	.	CAWSVQGSSYGYTF	TGTGCCTGGAGTGTACAGGGCAGTAGCTATGGCTACACCTTC
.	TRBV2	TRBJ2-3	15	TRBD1	CASSGRTGGTDTQYF	TGTGCCAGCAGTGGTCGGACAGGGGGCACAGATACGCAGTATTTT
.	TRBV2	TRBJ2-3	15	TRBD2	CATSSLREEADTQYF	TGTGCCACCTCGAGTCTGCGGGAGGAGGCAGATACGCAGTATTTT
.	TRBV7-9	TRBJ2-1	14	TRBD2	CASSSLAAGNEQFF	TGTGCCAGCAGCTCGCTAGCGGCAGGCAATGAGCAGTTCTTC
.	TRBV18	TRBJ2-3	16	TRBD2	CASSNGLAGNTDTQYF	TGTGCCAGCTCGAATGGACTAGCGGGAAATACAGATACGCAGTATTTT
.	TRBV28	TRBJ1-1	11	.	CASRVNTEAFF	TGTGCCAGCAGGGTGAACACTGAAGCTTTCTTT
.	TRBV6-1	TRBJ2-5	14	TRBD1	CASKSGQGGETQYF	TGTGCCAGCAAATCCGGACAGGGGGGAGAGACCCAGTACTTC
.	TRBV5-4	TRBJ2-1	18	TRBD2	CASSLRWVGRAPYNEQFF	TGTGCCAGCAGCTTGCGGTGGGTCGGGAGGGCCCCCTACAATGAGCAGTTCTTC
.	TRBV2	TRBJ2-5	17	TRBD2	CTSSEFGTSGSPKTQYF	TGTACCAGCAGTGAATTCGGGACTAGCGGGAGTCCTAAGACCCAGTACTTC
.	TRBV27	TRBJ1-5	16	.	CASSPLLFTGNQPQHF	TGTGCCAGCAGCCCGCTTCTGTTTACGGGCAATCAGCCCCAGCATTTT
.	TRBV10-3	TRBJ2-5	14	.	CAISESQGQETQYF	TGTGCCATCAGTGAGTCGCAGGGACAAGAGACCCAGTACTTC